This record looks at one T cell receptor beta chain sequence and its context. TCRdb fed the PCR reads into MiXCR, producing one record per CDR3 protein. The sample records 3,000 to 3,500 distinct CDR3 sequences, less than 80% being singletons. This specimen belongs to a study of CD4 and CD8 cells across lung adenocarcinoma regions. Samples came from patients with localized non-small cell lung adenocarcinoma. The V end lost 5 bases, the J end lost 9 bases, and 20 bases lay between the germline ends. CDR3 length equals 15 residues. Germline V lookup: CDR1 SGHVS, CDR2 FNYEAQ. The rearrangement uses TRBV7-6 and TRBJ2-1, with D possibly matching TRBD2 (6 bases). This receptor was identified in a male donor with lung adenocarcinoma. The CD4 and CD8 labels of this study may be unreliable. The sample comprised CD4+ T cells from the margin of a lung tumor. The CDR3 is CASSPRGGANIEQFF. The CDR3 DNA follows: TGTGCCAGCAGCCCCCGCGGCGGGGCAAATATTGAGCAGTTCTTC. The variable domain in full, completed from reference TRBV7-6 and TRBJ2-1, reads GAGVSQSPRYKVTKRGQDVALRCDPISGHVSLYWYRQALGQGPEFLTYFNYEAQQDKSGLPNDRFSAERPEGSISTLTIQRTEQRDSAMYRCASSPRGGANIEQFFGPGTRLTVL.